This entry lists 14 T cell receptor beta chains sequenced from one sample in a study of blood T cell repertoires in COVID-19. Measured with immunoSEQ multiplex PCR; TCRdb has only the in-frame clones, and not every one. In the table there are about 170,000 clones, about four fifths of which are singletons. Sequencing was done on a sample of peripheral blood. These TCRs come from a man between 65 and 85 years old with active or convalescent COVID-19.

The genes are TRBV11-3 and TRBJ2-7; 10 bases are shared with TRBD1. The germline gives CDR1 SGHNT, CDR2 YENEEA. The CDR3 covers 14 residues. The junction had 5 bases not matched to a gene; V was cut back by 5 bases and J by 4 bases. The CDR3 loop is CASSRTGGSYEQYF. As DNA, the CDR3 is TGTGCCAGCAGCCGGACAGGGGGTAGTTACGAGCAGTACTTC.

The chain carries TRBV6-5 and TRBJ1-1, with 8 bases fitting TRBD1. Looked up from germline, CDR1 is MNHEY and CDR2 is SVGAGI. The CDR3 totals 15 residues. V trimming: 6 bases; J trimming: 4 bases; junction bases outside the gene matches: 10. CDR3 coding DNA: TGTGCCAGCAGCAGACTCGACAGGGGAGGCACTGAAGCTTTCTTT. The encoded protein is CASSRLDRGGTEAFF.

This clone was detected only a few times. The V call is TRBV28, the J call TRBJ2-7; possible D gene TRBD1, 5 bases. Germline CDR1 MDHEN, CDR2 SYDVKM. This CDR3 is 14 amino acids long. The V and J ends lost 5 bases and 6 bases respectively, with 17 bases between them. CDR3: CASSTYQRGSEQYF. The CDR3 DNA reads as TGTGCCAGCAGTACCTATCAAAGGGGCAGCGAGCAGTACTTC.

The rearrangement uses TRBV19 and TRBJ2-7; 8 nucleotides align to TRBD2. The CDR3 spans 13 residues. V trimming: 5 bases; J trimming: 4 bases; junction bases outside the gene matches: 4. Per germline, CDR1 LNHDA and CDR2 SQIVND (reference sequence). The CDR3 reads CASSLAGWYEQYF. The CDR3 DNA reads TGTGCCAGTAGTTTAGCGGGATGGTACGAGCAGTACTTC.

Note on this clone: A much bigger clone sits one base away, suggesting this may be a read error. The chain employs TRBV15 and TRBJ2-1, with a weak D call TRBD2 (6 bases). The germline V gene encodes CDR1 LNHNV and CDR2 YYDKDF (reference sequence). V lost 1 base, J lost 2 bases, and 6 bases lay in between. The CDR3 sequence is 14 residues long. As DNA, the CDR3 is TGTGCCACCAGCAGAGGGGGGGCCTACAATGAGCAGTTCTTC. Translation: CATSRGGAYNEQFF. The variable domain in full, completed from reference TRBV15 and TRBJ2-1, reads DAMVIQNPRYQVTQFGKPVTLSCSQTLNHNVMYWYQQKSSQAPKLLFHYYDKDFNNEADTPDNFQSRRPNTSFCFLDIRSPGLGDTAMYLCATSRGGAYNEQFFGPGTRLTVL.

The chain couples TRBV5-4 to TRBJ2-5; D may be TRBD1 (6 bases). Germline-derived CDR1 and CDR2 are SGHNT and YYREEE (reference sequence). V lost 2 bases, J lost 0 bases, and 11 bases lay in between. This CDR3 region has 15 residues. The CDR3 DNA sequence: TGTGCCAGCAGCTTCGGACAGCGAAACCAAGAGACCCAGTACTTC. This translates into CASSFGQRNQETQYF.

V is TRBV15 and J is TRBJ1-5; D not certain. In germline, CDR1 is LNHNV, CDR2 YYDKDF (reference sequence). Trimming cost V 0 bases and J 0 bases, with 6 bases left between them. The CDR3 contains 15 residues. Written as DNA, the CDR3 is TGTGCCACCAGCAGAGATTACACTAGCAATCAGCCCCAGCATTTT. The encoded protein is CATSRDYTSNQPQHF.

The V and J genes are TRBV10-3 and TRBJ1-2; no clear D gene. Germline V gives CDR1 ENHRY, CDR2 SYGVKD. Trimming stripped 2 bases from V and 8 bases from J, with 12 bases between. The CDR3 is made up of 13 amino acids. DNA for the CDR3: TGTGCCATCAGTGAGGGTCCGGGTAGAGGCTACACCTTC. It yields the protein CAISEGPGRGYTF.

This sequence joins TRBV5-6 and TRBJ1-1, with D possibly TRBD1 on 6 matching bases. Trimming took off 4 bases at V and 1 base at J, with 14 bases between the two ends. CDR1 and CDR2 from the germline V gene are SGHDT and YYEEEE. This CDR3 comprises 15 residues. The CDR3 DNA reads TGTGCCAGCAGCGGCCTCGGGACACCGAACACTGAAGCTTTCTTT. It yields the protein CASSGLGTPNTEAFF. The full variable domain, completed using reference TRBV5-6 and TRBJ1-1, is DAGVTQSPTHLIKTRGQQVTLRCSPKSGHDTVSWYQQALGQGPQFIFQYYEEEERQRGNFPDRFSGHQFPNYSSELNVNALLLGDSALYLCASSGLGTPNTEAFFGQGTRLTVV.

The V gene is TRBV5-1, the J gene TRBJ1-2; D gene unclear. Between the trimmed V and J ends, which lost 5 bases and 2 bases, there was a span of 16 bases. Germline-derived CDR1 and CDR2 are SGHRS and YFSETQ. The CDR3 extends over 15 amino acids. CDR3 nucleotide sequence: TGCGCCAGCAGGCTTAGCGGCGGGGAAAACTATGGCTACACCTTC. It yields the protein CASRLSGGENYGYTF.

The V call is TRBV18, the J call TRBJ2-2, with a weak D call TRBD2 (6 bases). The V and J ends lost 6 bases and 7 bases respectively, with 21 bases between them. Germline loops: CDR1 KGHSH, CDR2 LQKENI. The CDR3 spans 16 residues. Written as DNA, the CDR3 is TGTGCCAGCTCTCGGGGGACCCGCGGTGGTGTCGGGGAGCTGTTTTTT. Protein: CASSRGTRGGVGELFF.

This sequence joins TRBV14 and TRBJ2-5; 10 nucleotides line up with TRBD2. The CDR3 extends over 15 amino acids. Per the germline V gene, CDR1 is SGHDN and CDR2 is FVKESK. V dropped 0 bases and J dropped 3; count of bases not matched to a gene: 1. For the CDR3, the DNA is TGTGCCAGCAGCCAAGATCTAGCGGGAGAAGAGACCCAGTACTTC. It is translated as CASSQDLAGEETQYF.

V is TRBV6-5 and J is TRBJ2-5; the match to TRBD1 covers 12 bases. V trimming: 6 bases; J trimming: 4 bases; junction bases outside the gene matches: 3. CDR3 length equals 14 residues. Germline V gene sequence: CDR1 MNHEY, CDR2 SVGAGI. The CDR3 sequence is CASRGTGGAETQYF. DNA of the CDR3: TGTGCCAGCAGGGGGACAGGGGGCGCAGAGACCCAGTACTTC.

The chain is built from TRBV7-9 and TRBJ2-3; D is perhaps TRBD2 (6 bases). This CDR3 region has 17 residues. V was shortened by 5 bases and J by 1 base, with 19 bases between the two germline ends. Germline V gives CDR1 SEHNR, CDR2 FQNEAQ (reference sequence). The CDR3 here is CASSPGYGGVGTDTQYF. CDR3 DNA sequence: TGTGCCAGCAGCCCTGGGTACGGAGGGGTGGGCACAGATACGCAGTATTTT.